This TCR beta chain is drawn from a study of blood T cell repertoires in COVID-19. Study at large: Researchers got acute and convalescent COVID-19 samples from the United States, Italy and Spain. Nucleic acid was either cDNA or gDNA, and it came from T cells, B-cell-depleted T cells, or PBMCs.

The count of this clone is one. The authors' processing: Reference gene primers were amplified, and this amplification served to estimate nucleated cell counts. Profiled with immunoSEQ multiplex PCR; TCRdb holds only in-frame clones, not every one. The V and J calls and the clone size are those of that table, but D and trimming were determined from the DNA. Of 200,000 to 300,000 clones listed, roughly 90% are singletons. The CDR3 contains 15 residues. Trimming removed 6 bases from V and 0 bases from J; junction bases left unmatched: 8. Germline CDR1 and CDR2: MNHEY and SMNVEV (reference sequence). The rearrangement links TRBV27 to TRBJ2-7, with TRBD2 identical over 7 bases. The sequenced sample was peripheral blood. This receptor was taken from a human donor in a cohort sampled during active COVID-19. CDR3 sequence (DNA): TGTGCCAGCAGCCCATCGCGGGGGAGCTCCTACGAGCAGTACTTC. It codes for CASSPSRGSSYEQYF.